The 3 T cell receptor beta chains presented below share a single source sample, sequenced in a study of blood T cell repertoires in COVID-19. The method was immunoSEQ multiplex PCR; TCRdb's version includes in-frame clones alone and lacks a portion of them. The sample contains roughly 35,000 clones, about four fifths of which appear only once. The sequencing input was peripheral blood. Receptors were obtained from a man older than 75 with acute or convalescent COVID-19.

The rearrangement uses TRBV3-1 (or the pseudogene TRBV3-2) and TRBJ1-1; D remains ambiguous. The CDR3 loop spans 12 amino acids. From germline, CDR1 is LGHDT and CDR2 YNNKEL (reference sequence). The V and J ends lost 1 base and 3 bases respectively, with 3 bases between them. The DNA for the CDR3 is TGTGCCAGCAGCCAAGGGCACACTGAAGCTTTCTTT. As protein: CASSQGHTEAFF.

This clone occurred once. The chain combines TRBV19 with TRBJ2-5, with 9 bases matching TRBD2. Trimming at V came to 4 bases and at J to 0 bases, leaving 3 bases not matched to a gene. Germline assignment: CDR1 LNHDA and CDR2 SQIVND (reference sequence). There are 15 residues in the CDR3. DNA for the CDR3: TGTGCCAGTAGTAACAAGCGGGGGGACCAAGAGACCCAGTACTTC. Encoded protein: CASSNKRGDQETQYF.

The chain links TRBV19 to TRBJ2-2; D is unclear. Germline V gene lookup returns CDR1 LNHDA and CDR2 SQIVND (reference sequence). The V end lost 3 bases, the J end lost 2 bases, and 10 bases lay between the germline ends. The CDR3 consists of 15 residues. DNA of the CDR3: TGTGCCAGTAGTATTTGGTCAGGAAACACCGGGGAGCTGTTTTTT. It is translated as CASSIWSGNTGELFF.